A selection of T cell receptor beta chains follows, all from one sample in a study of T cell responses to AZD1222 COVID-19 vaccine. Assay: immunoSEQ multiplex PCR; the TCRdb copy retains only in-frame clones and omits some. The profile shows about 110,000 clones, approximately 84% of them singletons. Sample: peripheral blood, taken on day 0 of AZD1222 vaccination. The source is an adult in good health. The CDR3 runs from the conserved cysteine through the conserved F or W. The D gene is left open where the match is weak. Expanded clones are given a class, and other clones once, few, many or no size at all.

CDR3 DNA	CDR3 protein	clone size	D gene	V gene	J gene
TGTGCCAGCAGTGTGGTGGACAGGGAGTACTATGGCTACACCTTC	CASSVVDREYYGYTF	.	TRBD1	TRBV2	TRBJ1-2
TGTGCCAGCAGCGTGGAAGCGGGATCCGGATCACCCCTCCACTTT	CASSVEAGSGSPLHF	.	.	TRBV9	TRBJ1-6
TGCGCCAGCAGCTTACCGACAGGTGAGAGGGATACGCAGTATTTT	CASSLPTGERDTQYF	.	.	TRBV5-1	TRBJ2-3
TGTGCCACCAGCAGCAGGGGACAGGCCTATGGCTACACCTTC	CATSSRGQAYGYTF	.	TRBD1	TRBV24-1	TRBJ1-2
TGTGCCACCAGCGGTCAGGGAGGGGGAAACACCATATATTTT	CATSGQGGGNTIYF	.	.	TRBV15	TRBJ1-3
TGTGCCAGCAGTTTGAATCTTCTCCGCGGGAGCGACTACGAGCAGTACTTC	CASSLNLLRGSDYEQYF	.	TRBD2	TRBV28	TRBJ2-7
TGTGCCAGCAGCTTAGATTCCGGGGGTTCGAATGGCTACACCTTC	CASSLDSGGSNGYTF	.	.	TRBV11-2	TRBJ1-2
TGTGCCAGCAGTGAAGCAGACCGACAGGGGAACGAGCAGTACTTC	CASSEADRQGNEQYF	.	TRBD1	TRBV6-1	TRBJ2-7
TGTGCCAGCAGCCAACCAGGGAGCGAGCAGTACTTC	CASSQPGSEQYF	.	.	TRBV3-1/TRBV3-2	TRBJ2-7
TGTGCCAGCAGACACCCCGGGACAGGGGTCCATGAGCAGTTCTTC	CASRHPGTGVHEQFF	.	TRBD1	TRBV11-1	TRBJ2-1
TGTGCCAGCAGACTCAGGGGAGAGATCACTGAAGCTTTCTTT	CASRLRGEITEAFF	once	.	TRBV6-5	TRBJ1-1
TGTGCCAGTAGTCTTTTGACAGGCCAACTCTACGAGCAGTACTTC	CASSLLTGQLYEQYF	.	.	TRBV19	TRBJ2-7
TGTGCCAGTAGTATAAAGGGACGGCGGGACACTGAAGCTTTCTTT	CASSIKGRRDTEAFF	once	.	TRBV19	TRBJ1-1
TGTGCCAGCACCCCCAGCAGGCGACATAGCAATCAGCCCCAGCATTTT	CASTPSRRHSNQPQHF	.	.	TRBV7-8	TRBJ1-5
TGTGCCAGTAGTAAGAGGGGGGCCACAGATACGCAGTATTTT	CASSKRGATDTQYF	few	.	TRBV19	TRBJ2-3
TGTGCCAGCTCACCACGATCCGGGCAGGGGAGGACCACTGAAGCTTTCTTT	CASSPRSGQGRTTEAFF	.	.	TRBV18	TRBJ1-1
TGTGCCAGCAGTCCGCAGAAGGCTAATTGGGATGGCTACACCTTC	CASSPQKANWDGYTF	.	.	TRBV6-5	TRBJ1-2
TGCGCCAGCAGCCGCACCACCGGGACCGGGGAGCTGTTTTTT	CASSRTTGTGELFF	.	.	TRBV5-1	TRBJ2-2
TGTGCCAGCCTAGCTCAGCCCCTTTCAGACTGGGCCAACGTCCTGACTTTC	CASLAQPLSDWANVLTF	.	.	TRBV2	TRBJ2-6
TGTGCCAGCAGTTTCGCGGGACAGGGTGGCAATGAGCAGTTCTTC	CASSFAGQGGNEQFF	.	TRBD1	TRBV7-3	TRBJ2-1
TGCGCCAGCAGCTTGGGCGGGGGGTATTCCGAGCAGTACTTC	CASSLGGGYSEQYF	few	TRBD2	TRBV5-1	TRBJ2-7
TGTGCCAGCAGCCAAGGCTGGAACACTGAAGCTTTCTTT	CASSQGWNTEAFF	.	.	TRBV3-1/TRBV3-2	TRBJ1-1
TGTGCCTGCTTATTTCGCGGGGGGACCACCGGGGAGCTGTTTTTT	CACLFRGGTTGELFF	.	TRBD2	TRBV30	TRBJ2-2
TGTGCCAGCAGCTTCGGCGGGGGGCCTACCTACGAGCAGTACTTC	CASSFGGGPTYEQYF	few	TRBD2	TRBV5-4	TRBJ2-7
TGCGCCAGCAGCCAGGGAGGGTACGCAAATTCACCCCTCCACTTT	CASSQGGYANSPLHF	.	.	TRBV4-3	TRBJ1-6
TGTGCCAGCAGTTTATCCTCGAACTATGGCTACACCTTC	CASSLSSNYGYTF	.	.	TRBV6-2/TRBV6-3	TRBJ1-2
TGTGCCAGCAGCTTAAGACAGGATCAGCCCCAGCATTTT	CASSLRQDQPQHF	.	.	TRBV7-3	TRBJ1-5
TGTGCCAGCAGCCCTCAGGGCACCCAGGGGAGCGAGCAGTACTTC	CASSPQGTQGSEQYF	.	.	TRBV7-9	TRBJ2-7
TGTGCCAGCAGCCAAGACGGGGACAGGTTGCGGGAAGGAGACAATGAGCAGTTCTTC	CASSQDGDRLREGDNEQFF	.	TRBD1	TRBV3-1/TRBV3-2	TRBJ2-1
TGTGCCAGTAGTATAGTAGAACTCAATCAGCCCCAGCATTTT	CASSIVELNQPQHF	.	.	TRBV19	TRBJ1-5
TGTGCCAGCAGCCGCCTTCCGGACAGGGGAGAGTGGGAGACCCAGTACTTC	CASSRLPDRGEWETQYF	.	TRBD1	TRBV3-1/TRBV3-2	TRBJ2-5
TGTGCCAGCAGCTTTCGGGGGGACTACGAGCAGTACTTC	CASSFRGDYEQYF	.	TRBD2	TRBV5-4	TRBJ2-7
TGTGCCAGCGGGACCGAAGGAACTGAAGCTTTCTTT	CASGTEGTEAFF	few	.	TRBV3-1/TRBV3-2	TRBJ1-1
TGTGCCAGCAGCTTCCGGACCGCCGGGGAGACCCAGTACTTC	CASSFRTAGETQYF	.	.	TRBV7-2	TRBJ2-5
TGTGCCACCTCGGGACTAGCGGTTGGGGGGAGCACAGATACGCAGTATTTT	CATSGLAVGGSTDTQYF	.	TRBD2	TRBV7-3	TRBJ2-3
TGTGCCAGCAGCTCCAGGACTAGCGGCCTTTACAATGAGCAGTTCTTC	CASSSRTSGLYNEQFF	.	TRBD2	TRBV7-3	TRBJ2-1
TGTGCCTGGGCGGAGGGGCTGGGCCGGAGCGAAAAACTGTTTTTT	CAWAEGLGRSEKLFF	.	.	TRBV30	TRBJ1-4
TGTGCCAGCAGTTTAGGTTTTAATCAGCCCCAGCATTTT	CASSLGFNQPQHF	.	.	TRBV27	TRBJ1-5
TGTGCCTGGAGTCACAGGTTAAACACTGAAGCTTTCTTT	CAWSHRLNTEAFF	once	.	TRBV30	TRBJ1-1
TGTGCCAGCAGCCACCTGTCGAACGGCTACACCTTC	CASSHLSNGYTF	.	.	TRBV3-1/TRBV3-2	TRBJ1-2
TGTGCCAGCAGTTCCACAGGGGTCACTGATATCTACGAGCAGTACTTC	CASSSTGVTDIYEQYF	.	TRBD1	TRBV27	TRBJ2-7
TGTGCCAGCAGCGGCGGGACACCCAGGAATTCACCCCTCCACTTT	CASSGGTPRNSPLHF	.	.	TRBV5-5	TRBJ1-6
TGTGCCAGCTCACCACCGCACAGGGTTACGAACTATGGCTACACCTTC	CASSPPHRVTNYGYTF	.	.	TRBV18	TRBJ1-2
TGCAGCGTTGAAAGCGACAGGAGTGAAGCTTTCTTT	CSVESDRSEAFF	.	.	TRBV29-1	TRBJ1-1
TGTGCCAGCTCACCATTGGACCCTCTTAATGAAAAACTGTTTTTT	CASSPLDPLNEKLFF	.	.	TRBV18	TRBJ1-4
TGTGCCAGCAGGGTTTGGGGCCAGAACACTGAAGCTTTCTTT	CASRVWGQNTEAFF	.	.	TRBV2	TRBJ1-1
TGCGCCAGCAGCACGGGCTACAATGAGCAGTTCTTC	CASSTGYNEQFF	.	.	TRBV5-1	TRBJ2-1